These 22 T cell receptor beta chains originate from one sample sequenced in a study of metastatic and nonmetastatic thyroid tumors (TCRdb year 2020). The library relied on PCR. The listed sequencing device is Illumina HiSeq 4000. TCRdb passed the public sequencing reads through fastp at Q25 and MiXCR, retaining productive beta sequences. The sample data list tens of thousands of clones, and around 21% of these were observed just once. The ten top clones hold around 15% of the sample. No patient had received any treatment before thyroid surgery. Sequenced: blood. These receptors all come from a female donor with papillary thyroid cancer or a benign thyroid nodule (not recorded which). Some clones in this sample may be carry-over from other donors' samples.

This clone appeared many times. The chain couples TRBV5-1 to TRBJ2-3, with D uncertain. Trimming pared 4 bases from V and 2 bases from J, leaving 8 bases between. Germline assignment: CDR1 SGHRS and CDR2 YFSETQ. The CDR3 is made up of 13 amino acids. CDR3 sequence (DNA): TGCGCCAGCAGCAAGGCGAACACAGATACGCAGTATTTT. This encodes CASSKANTDTQYF.

This clone was counted many times. The rearrangement joins TRBV7-4 to TRBJ2-1, with TRBD1 matching 10 bases. Trimming took 1 base from V and 4 from J; bases not matched to a gene: 4. The germline CDR1 and CDR2 sequences are SGHVT and SQSDAQ. CDR3 size: 16 residues. CDR3 in amino acids: CASSLEGQGTYNEQFF. The CDR3 coding sequence is TGTGCCAGCAGCTTAGAGGGACAGGGGACTTACAATGAGCAGTTCTTC.

The rearrangement joins TRBV2 to TRBJ2-3; D call uncertain. The CDR3 covers 13 residues. Trimming shortened V by 4 bases and J by 2 bases, and 7 bases separated the two germline ends. Germline CDR1 reads SNHLY; CDR2 reads FYNNEI. In DNA, the CDR3 is TGTGCCAGCAGTGGACTTCACACAGATACGCAGTATTTT. Protein sequence: CASSGLHTDTQYF. Full variable domain (outside the CDR3, taken from reference TRBV2 and TRBJ2-3): EPEVTQTPSHQVTQMGQEVILRCVPISNHLYFYWYRQILGQKVEFLVSFYNNEISEKSEIFDDQFSVERPDGSNFTLKIRSTKLEDSAMYFCASSGLHTDTQYFGPGTRLTVL.

This clone was counted many times. In DNA, the CDR3 is TGTGCCTGGAGTCCCAGGGGGCCGAGGGGCTACACCTTC. Its translation is CAWSPRGPRGYTF. The rearrangement uses TRBV30 and TRBJ1-2, with 8 positions matching TRBD1. Trimming cost V 2 bases and J 8 bases; bases outside gene matches: 7. Looked up from germline, CDR1 is GTSNPN and CDR2 is SVGIG (reference sequence). The CDR3 contains 13 residues.

The sample holds many counts of this clone. V gene TRBV6-1 combines with J gene TRBJ2-5; D is uncertain. The CDR3 runs to 13 residues. V was shortened by 4 bases and J by 5 bases, with 11 bases between the two germline ends. Germline CDR1 and CDR2: MNHNS and SASEGT. CDR3 sequence reads: CASSGLGLETQYF. CDR3 coding DNA: TGTGCCAGCAGTGGTTTAGGGTTGGAGACCCAGTACTTC.

The chain recombines TRBV5-8 with TRBJ2-1; possibly TRBD1 for D (6 bases). The germline CDR1 and CDR2 sequences are SGHTS and YDEGEE. The CDR3 consists of 14 residues. With 0 bases removed from V and 12 bases from J, the gap between germline ends came to 16 bases. CDR3 residues: CASSLAGGGSRQFF. CDR3 DNA: TGTGCCAGCAGCTTGGCCGGTGGGGGCAGCAGGCAGTTCTTC.

This clone was seen at least ten times. V usage is TRBV2 and J usage is TRBJ2-7, with 7 nucleotides matching TRBD1. Germline assignment: CDR1 SNHLY and CDR2 FYNNEI. Unmatched junction bases numbered 4, after V lost 8 bases and J lost 3 bases. This CDR3 has 12 amino acids. In nucleotides, the CDR3 is TGTGCCAGCGGGACAGACTACTACGAGCAGTACTTC. It codes for CASGTDYYEQYF.

Within the sample, this clone is medium-sized. The chain carries TRBV6-1 and TRBJ1-3, with D uncertain. Germline V gene lookup returns CDR1 MNHNS and CDR2 SASEGT. The CDR3 totals 13 residues. V lost 6 bases, J lost 3 bases, and 9 bases lay in between. As DNA, the CDR3 is TGTGCCAGCAGGGGCATGGGTGGAAACACCATATATTTT. Translating it yields CASRGMGGNTIYF.

The chain uses TRBV25-1 and TRBJ1-6; D uncertain. Germline CDR1 MGHDK, CDR2 SYGVNS. The CDR3 totals 14 residues. Trimming took off 5 bases at V and 7 bases at J, with 12 bases between the two ends. Here the CDR3 reads CASSHREGNSPLHF. The CDR3 region has the DNA TGTGCCAGCAGTCACCGGGAAGGGAATTCACCCCTCCACTTT.

In its sample, this clone was seen many times. The chain combines TRBV30 with TRBJ1-4; a possible D gene is TRBD1 (5 bases). In germline, CDR1 is GTSNPN, CDR2 SVGIG (reference sequence). This CDR3 is built from 17 residues. Trimming shortened V by 0 bases and J by 7 bases, and 21 bases separated the two germline ends. DNA for the CDR3: TGTGCCTGGAGTGTACCCCTAGGAGGCTTCGGGGGTGAAAAACTGTTTTTT. Translated, it gives CAWSVPLGGFGGEKLFF.

This clone is labeled as medium-sized. V gene TRBV6-1 combines with J gene TRBJ1-5, with 7 positions matching TRBD1. CDR3 size: 15 residues. Unmatched junction bases numbered 10, after V lost 7 bases and J lost 4 bases. The germline V gene has CDR1 MNHNS and CDR2 SASEGT. The CDR3 loop is CASTPIWDSNQPQHF. The CDR3 DNA follows: TGTGCCAGCACTCCGATATGGGACAGTAATCAGCCCCAGCATTTT.

This clone was detected ten times or more. The chain couples TRBV20-1 to TRBJ2-1, with 12 bases fitting TRBD2. The CDR3 consists of 19 residues. Germline-derived CDR1 and CDR2 are DFQATT and SNEGSKA (reference sequence). V lost 3 bases, J lost 3 bases, and 15 bases stayed unmatched. The CDR3 nucleotides read TGCAGTGCTAGGGAATTGACTAGCGGGAGATTTTTATACTACAATGAGCAGTTCTTC. It yields the protein CSARELTSGRFLYYNEQFF.

Notes on this clone: One end of the junction does not line up with germline, which may come from a read error. The chain employs TRBV2 and TRBJ2-7, with D maybe TRBD1 (5 bases). CDR1 is SNHLY and CDR2 is FYNNEI in the germline V gene. This CDR3 contains 14 residues. CDR3 DNA: TGTGCAAGCATTGGGGCGTCTAGCTCCTACGAGCAGTACTTC. It encodes CASIGASSSYEQYF.

Many counts were recorded for this clone. The rearrangement uses TRBV7-3 and TRBJ2-7; D is unclear. Germline lookup yields CDR1 SGHTA and CDR2 FQGTGA. This CDR3 is 14 amino acids long. Trimming pared 0 bases from V and 2 bases from J, leaving 8 bases between. CDR3 DNA sequence: TGTGCCAGCAGCTTAACCGTAGGGCCCTACGAGCAGTACTTC. Translating gives CASSLTVGPYEQYF.

The sample holds many counts of this clone. The CDR3 DNA reads as TGCAGTGCTAGAGAGGGTTCGGATGAGCAGTTCTTC. Translating it yields CSAREGSDEQFF. This chain links TRBV20-1 with TRBJ2-1, with D unclear. The V end was cut by 0 bases, the J end by 8 bases, with 8 bases between. This CDR3 has 12 amino acids. Germline V gives CDR1 DFQATT, CDR2 SNEGSKA (reference sequence).

This clone has at least ten counts. Other DNA sequences in the same sample also yield this CDR3. V is TRBV2 and J is TRBJ2-5, with D possibly called TRBD1 or TRBD2 (5 bases each). This CDR3 comprises 15 residues. Trimming took off 4 bases at V and 1 base at J, with 13 bases between the two ends. The V gene's germline CDR1 is SNHLY and CDR2 FYNNEI. CDR3 nucleotides: TGTGCCAGCAGTGCAATCGGGGCGGTCCAAGAGACCCAGTACTTC. Amino acid sequence: CASSAIGAVQETQYF.

As regards this clone: This may be a read error, as it is one base from a much larger clone. The V and J genes are TRBV11-2 and TRBJ1-1; D is perhaps TRBD1 (5 bases). This CDR3 comprises 16 residues. Trimming removed 8 bases from V and 0 bases from J, with 19 bases in between. From germline, CDR1 is SGHAT and CDR2 FQNNGV. The CDR3 here is CASAPGASSMNTEAFF. CDR3 DNA sequence: TGTGCCAGCGCCCCTGGGGCATCCTCCATGAACACTGAAGCTTTCTTT.

This clone is judged medium-sized. The rearrangement joins TRBV6-2 or TRBV6-3 to TRBJ2-2; D unclear. Trimming pared 5 bases from V and 2 bases from J, leaving 9 bases between. Germline CDR1 is MNHEY and CDR2 is SVGEGT. The CDR3 has 14 residues. CDR3 coding DNA: TGTGCCAGCAGTCTACTTCTAAACACCGGGGAGCTGTTTTTT. Amino acids: CASSLLLNTGELFF.

The chain uses TRBV20-1 and TRBJ2-7; TRBD1 matches at 9 bases. Germline CDR1 is DFQATT and CDR2 is SNEGSKA (reference sequence). There are 14 residues in the CDR3. The V segment lost 0 bases and the J segment 0 bases; nucleotides outside the gene matches: 0. CDR3 bases: TGCAGTGCTAGAGAACAGGGGGCCTCCTACGAGCAGTACTTC. Its protein product is CSAREQGASYEQYF.

In its sample, this clone is large (0.1 to 1%). This chain uses TRBV6-1 with TRBJ2-1, with 14 bases fitting TRBD2. V was pared by 4 bases and J by 10 bases, with 9 bases of the junction left unmatched. This CDR3 has 16 residues. Germline V lookup: CDR1 MNHNS, CDR2 SASEGT. This CDR3 is CASSGGTSGSLKEQFF. CDR3 DNA sequence: TGTGCCAGCAGTGGGGGGACTAGCGGGAGTCTGAAGGAGCAGTTCTTC.

The sample holds many counts of this clone. A much more abundant neighbour one base away suggests this may be a read error. The chain joins TRBV4-2 to TRBJ1-2; D gene unclear. The CDR3 has 13 residues. The germline V gene encodes CDR1 LGHNA and CDR2 YNFKEQ. CDR3 coding DNA: TGTGCCAGCAGCCAAGAACTGAACTATGGCTACGCCTTC. Its translation is CASSQELNYGYAF.

This clone has a count of ten or more. The rearrangement uses TRBV18 and TRBJ2-6, with D maybe TRBD1 (6 bases). V lost 1 base, J lost 0 bases, and 7 bases lay in between. Germline V gene lookup returns CDR1 KGHSH and CDR2 LQKENI. The CDR3 covers 16 residues. The CDR3 sequence: CASSPRTASGANVLTF. CDR3 DNA sequence: TGTGCCAGCTCACCACGGACAGCCTCTGGGGCCAACGTCCTGACTTTC.